This TCR beta chain came from a study of memory CD4+ T cells and cytomegalovirus serostatus. Turning to the study itself: Of the healthy Belgian adults, several were CMV seropositive and approximately 24 seronegative.

Single viable CD3+CD4+CD8-CD45RO+ cells were sorted as the memory CD4+ T cells. After thawing, CD4+ T cells were positively selected. Overall study findings and caveats: About 40% of the 164 known CMV-associated TCRbeta sequences appeared in CD4+ memory.

Methods used by the authors: Out-of-frame sequences were removed, leaving 2,204,828 distinct TCRbeta sequences. TCRdb's copy holds only in-frame clones and misses some; the assay was immunoSEQ multiplex PCR. V and J calls and clone size are as listed in that table; D and trimming were resolved from the DNA. The sample lists tens of thousands of clones; 78% were seen once. Points on this clone: Its antigen is still unknown.

Germline CDR1 SGHAT, CDR2 FQNNGV. The CDR3 extends over 16 amino acids. After removal of 1 base from V and 10 bases from J, the junction contained 12 bases not matched to a gene. The receptor comes from an adult in good health and CMV-seronegative. The V call is TRBV11-2, the J call TRBJ1-1, with 10 bases matching TRBD1. Sequenced material: memory CD4+ T cells from blood. CDR3 protein: CASSLVGGTGVVRAFF. CDR3 bases: TGTGCCAGCAGCTTAGTAGGAGGGACAGGGGTAGTAAGAGCTTTCTTT.